The rows below give T cell receptor beta chains drawn from one sample of a study of blood T cell repertoires in COVID-19. This table comes from immunoSEQ multiplex PCR, and its TCRdb copy is limited to in-frame clones, with some not included. The sample lists roughly 100,000 clones, 65% to 90% occurring once. The source material was peripheral blood. The origin of the receptors is a woman older than 75 with acute or convalescent COVID-19. Each CDR3 is given with its conserved first and last residue. The D gene is left open where the match is weak. A row's size may be missing; if present it is once, few, many or a size class.

>TRBV4-1|.|TRBJ2-2|.
CASSQELLTRGGGELFF
TGCGCCAGCAGCCAAGAGTTGCTAACCAGGGGCGGCGGGGAGCTGTTTTTT
>TRBV9|.|TRBJ2-5|.
CASSPRGLQETQYF
TGTGCCAGCAGCCCCCGCGGCCTCCAAGAGACCCAGTACTTC
>TRBV28|.|TRBJ2-2|.
CASRQLEELFF
TGTGCCAGCAGACAACTAGAGGAGCTGTTTTTT
>TRBV28|.|TRBJ2-7|.
CASSLSGRPSYEQYF
TGTGCCAGCAGTTTGTCGGGTCGGCCCTCCTACGAGCAGTACTTC
>TRBV5-1|once|TRBJ2-5|TRBD2
CASSSGTRLAWETQYF
TGCGCCAGCAGTTCCGGGACTAGACTAGCGTGGGAGACCCAGTACTTC
>TRBV28|.|TRBJ1-5|TRBD1
CASVQGGPNQPQHF
TGTGCCAGCGTACAGGGGGGACCCAATCAGCCCCAGCATTTT
>TRBV5-8|.|TRBJ1-6|.
CASSSKGGSYNSPLHF
TGTGCCAGCAGCTCCAAAGGGGGCTCCTATAATTCACCCCTCCACTTT
>TRBV9|.|TRBJ2-3|TRBD2
CASSVGVSGGAADTQYF
TGTGCCAGCAGCGTAGGGGTTAGCGGGGGGGCGGCAGATACGCAGTATTTT
>TRBV9|once|TRBJ1-1|.
CASSVSQNLNTEAFF
TGTGCCAGCAGCGTATCACAGAATTTGAACACTGAAGCTTTCTTT
>TRBV7-6|.|TRBJ2-3|.
CASSSPPIFNTQYF
TGTGCCAGCAGCTCCCCCCCTATTTTCAATACGCAGTATTTT
>TRBV5-1|.|TRBJ2-2|TRBD2
CASSLLSSGGNTGELFF
TGCGCCAGCAGCTTGCTAAGTAGCGGGGGAAACACCGGGGAGCTGTTTTTT
>TRBV6-5|.|TRBJ1-1|TRBD1
CASSWGQGIMNTEAFF
TGTGCCAGCAGTTGGGGACAGGGGATTATGAACACTGAAGCTTTCTTT
>TRBV5-1|.|TRBJ1-1|.
CASSSPGHQNTEAFF
TGCGCCAGCAGCTCACCCGGACACCAGAACACTGAAGCTTTCTTT
>TRBV19|.|TRBJ1-4|.
CASSLAITANEKLFF
TGTGCCAGTTCTTTGGCGATAACAGCTAATGAAAAACTGTTTTTT
>TRBV28|once|TRBJ2-7|TRBD1
CASSEGQGAYEQYF
TGTGCCAGCAGTGAGGGGCAGGGGGCTTATGAGCAGTACTTC
>TRBV19|.|TRBJ1-6|.
CASGDMYNSPLHF
TGTGCCAGTGGTGACATGTATAATTCACCCCTCCACTTT
>TRBV5-6|.|TRBJ2-7|.
CASSWRAAGAYEQYF
TGTGCCAGCAGCTGGCGGGCGGCGGGCGCCTACGAGCAGTACTTC
>TRBV5-4|.|TRBJ1-6|TRBD1
CASSYRDRVSPLHF
TGTGCCAGCAGCTACCGGGACAGGGTTTCACCCCTCCACTTT
>TRBV11-1|.|TRBJ2-7|TRBD1
CASSPGQGNSYEQYF
TGTGCCAGCAGCCCGGGACAGGGAAACTCCTACGAGCAGTACTTC
>TRBV4-2|.|TRBJ2-7|TRBD2
CASSQGAGISYEQYF
TGTGCCAGCAGCCAAGGAGCGGGGATTTCCTACGAGCAGTACTTC
>TRBV7-3|.|TRBJ2-6|.
CASSRLTPSGANVLTF
TGTGCCAGCAGCCGGTTGACACCATCAGGGGCCAACGTCCTGACTTTC
>TRBV10-3|.|TRBJ2-1|TRBD2
CATLEGLAGRGSSYNEQFF
TGTGCCACCCTAGAAGGACTAGCGGGTAGGGGAAGCTCCTACAATGAGCAGTTCTTC
>TRBV7-3|.|TRBJ1-6|TRBD1
CASSRTGFSPLHF
TGTGCCAGCAGCAGGACAGGCTTCTCACCCCTCCACTTT
>TRBV5-8|.|TRBJ2-5|TRBD2
CASRSRTRRLGETQYF
TGTGCCAGCAGATCTCGGACTAGAAGGCTCGGAGAGACCCAGTACTTC
>TRBV9|.|TRBJ2-2|.
CASSAWTLTGELFF
TGTGCCAGCAGCGCCTGGACACTTACCGGGGAGCTGTTTTTT
>TRBV18|once|TRBJ2-5|TRBD1
CASSPPGQGVVKTQYF
TGTGCCAGCTCACCACCGGGACAGGGGGTCGTGAAGACCCAGTACTTC
>TRBV19|.|TRBJ1-1|.
CASSIRGGTEAFF
TGTGCCAGTAGTATTCGGGGGGGCACTGAAGCTTTCTTT
>TRBV11-2|.|TRBJ1-2|.
CASSALGTRENYGYTF
TGTGCCAGCAGCGCACTTGGGACACGGGAAAACTATGGCTACACCTTC
>TRBV3-1/TRBV3-2|.|TRBJ2-7|.
CASSTSGLSLEQYF
TGTGCCAGCAGCACCTCGGGACTGTCGTTAGAGCAGTACTTC
>TRBV5-1|.|TRBJ2-5|.
CASSFGVTPETQYF
TGCGCCAGCAGCTTCGGAGTGACCCCAGAGACCCAGTACTTC
>TRBV13|once|TRBJ1-1|TRBD1
CASSLEGQGNTEAFF
TGTGCCAGCAGCTTAGAAGGACAGGGGAACACTGAAGCTTTCTTT
>TRBV23-1|.|TRBJ2-5|TRBD2
CASSQSSKAGAKETQYF
TGCGCCAGCAGTCAATCTAGCAAAGCGGGGGCAAAAGAGACCCAGTACTTC
>TRBV27|once|TRBJ1-5|.
CASSPPAGYSNQPQHF
TGTGCCAGCAGTCCCCCGGCGGGCTATAGCAATCAGCCCCAGCATTTT
>TRBV4-2|.|TRBJ2-3|TRBD2
CASSQGLAGGTDTQYF
TGTGCCAGCAGCCAAGGACTAGCGGGGGGCACAGATACGCAGTATTTT
>TRBV28|.|TRBJ1-1|TRBD1
CASRQGGQGNTEAFF
TGTGCCAGCAGGCAGGGTGGACAGGGGAACACTGAAGCTTTCTTT
>TRBV18|once|TRBJ1-2|.
CASSPEGEGYGYTF
TGTGCCAGCTCACCAGAGGGAGAGGGCTATGGCTACACCTTC
>TRBV2|.|TRBJ1-5|.
CASNRWLNEPQHF
TGTGCCAGCAACAGGTGGCTTAATGAGCCCCAGCATTTT
>TRBV10-3|.|TRBJ2-3|.
CAISRDNTDTQYF
TGTGCCATCAGTCGGGACAACACAGATACGCAGTATTTT
>TRBV5-4|few|TRBJ1-2|TRBD1
CASSSPGQLMYGYTF
TGTGCCAGCAGCTCGCCGGGACAGCTGATGTATGGCTACACCTTC
>TRBV11-2|.|TRBJ1-6|.
CASSRGVGGRSPLHF
TGTGCCAGCAGCAGAGGGGTCGGGGGAAGGTCACCCCTCCACTTT
>TRBV7-6|once|TRBJ2-7|TRBD2
CASSFGGGEYEQYF
TGTGCCAGCAGCTTCGGCGGGGGGGAATACGAGCAGTACTTC
>TRBV5-4|.|TRBJ2-5|.
CASRTGIGETQYF
TGTGCCAGCAGAACAGGGATCGGGGAGACCCAGTACTTC
>TRBV3-1/TRBV3-2|once|TRBJ1-2|.
CASSQGKQAYGYTF
TGTGCCAGCAGCCAAGGCAAACAGGCTTATGGCTACACCTTC
>TRBV28|.|TRBJ2-4|TRBD2
CASSYPAGGPLTKNIQYF
TGTGCCAGCAGCTATCCAGCGGGGGGCCCTCTAACCAAAAACATTCAGTACTTC
>TRBV2|few|TRBJ1-2|.
CASSEEAGYTF
TGTGCCAGCAGTGAGGAGGCCGGCTACACCTTC